This T cell receptor (beta chain) was found in a study of shared clonotypes between healthy human individuals. Across the study: Participating donors consisted of two women and a few men aged 18 to 49. Study conclusions and caveats: Sharing across several donors was seen in 4% to 6.5% of naive CD4 clonotypes. Shared clonotypes across all four donors exceeded non-shared ones in generation probability.

V was shortened by 1 base and J by 12 bases, with 11 bases between the two germline ends. This CDR3 spans 12 amino acids. Germline CDR1 MGHRA, CDR2 YSYEKL. Only CD45RO-negative cells positively selected for CCR7 counted as naive CD8 cells, so terminally differentiated effector memory CD45RA+ cells were excluded. Remarks on this clone: Its antigen is as yet unknown.

The repertoire was sequenced with immunoSEQ multiplex PCR; TCRdb's copy has only in-frame clones and lacks some. Of about 2 million clones listed, about 95% were seen once; the top ten hold roughly 1%. J is TRBJ2-3 and V is TRBV4-1; D may be TRBD1 (6 bases). This clonotype was obtained from a man aged 18 to 30 in good health. Sequencing input: naive CD8+ T cells sorted from blood. The DNA of the CDR3 is TGCGCCAGCAGCCAAGGAACAGGGAAACAGTATTTT. It specifies CASSQGTGKQYF.